A selection of T cell receptor beta chains follows, all from one sample in a study of regulatory T cells in long-lasting Graves disease. TCRdb re-derived calls from the multiplex PCR reads in MiXCR, one entry per CDR3 protein. The table records over 400,000 distinct CDR3 sequences, around 15% of them present only once. These sequences were also reported in another study, on T cells in Graves' hyperthyroidism and ophthalmopathy.

The material was peripheral blood mononuclear cells (PBMCs), obtained at new diagnosis, from a patient treated with antithyroid drugs. The source of these receptors is a woman in her 50s with Graves disease. The CDR3 runs from the conserved cysteine through the conserved F or W. D genes are given only for firm matches. Only part of the rows carry a size: once, few, many, or a class if the clone is expanded.

>TRBD2|many|TRBV3-1|TRBJ2-7
CASSQVQRASGRKQYF
TGTGCCAGCAGCCAAGTCCAGCGGGCTAGCGGGAGGAAGCAGTACTTC
>TRBD2|few|TRBV5-4|TRBJ2-6
CASSLRGGSYLSGANVLTF
TGTGCCAGCAGCTTGCGCGGGGGGTCCTATTTATCTGGGGCCAACGTCCTGACTTTC
>TRBD2|NA|TRBV20-1|TRBJ2-1
CSASNLADISYNEQFF
TGCAGTGCTAGTAACCTAGCGGATATCTCCTACAATGAGCAGTTCTTC
>TRBD1|many|TRBV12-3/TRBV12-4|TRBJ2-5
CASSPGQGGSKETQYF
TGTGCCAGCAGTCCGGGACAGGGCGGGAGTAAGGAGACCCAGTACTTC
>TRBD2|few|TRBV18|TRBJ2-1
CASSPPSGISYNEQFF
TGTGCCAGCTCACCACCCAGCGGGATCTCCTACAATGAGCAGTTCTTC
>TRBD2|NA|TRBV5-6|TRBJ2-1
CASSPGTSGRAIYNEQFF
TGTGCCAGCAGCCCCGGGACTAGCGGGAGGGCCATTTACAATGAGCAGTTCTTC
>TRBD1|few|TRBV19|TRBJ2-2
CASSETGSTGELFF
TGTGCCAGTAGTGAGACAGGGTCCACCGGGGAGCTGTTTTTT
>NA|many|TRBV6-1|TRBJ1-4
CASSEAGEGSEKLFF
TGTGCCAGCAGTGAAGCAGGGGAGGGGAGTGAAAAACTGTTTTTT
>TRBD1|NA|TRBV4-1|TRBJ2-3
CASSQGTGGPTDTQYF
TGCGCCAGCAGCCAAGGGACAGGGGGCCCCACAGATACGCAGTATTTT
>NA|NA|TRBV7-9|TRBJ1-1
CASADTRNTEAFF
TGTGCCAGCGCCGATACGCGGAACACTGAAGCTTTCTTT
>TRBD1|many|TRBV6-5|TRBJ2-7
CASSYSRDRGRGWSYEQYF
TGTGCCAGCAGTTACTCGAGGGACAGGGGTCGTGGCTGGAGCTACGAGCAGTACTTC
>NA|NA|TRBV18|TRBJ2-3
CASSVGVASTDTQYF
TGTGCCAGCTCCGTGGGGGTCGCTAGCACAGATACGCAGTATTTT
>NA|many|TRBV12-3/TRBV12-4|TRBJ2-7
CASSLVQGTEQYF
TGTGCCAGCAGTTTAGTTCAGGGTACCGAGCAGTACTTC
>TRBD2|many|TRBV6-1|TRBJ2-5
CASKKTSGGRETQYF
TGTGCCAGCAAAAAAACTAGCGGGGGGAGAGAGACCCAGTACTTC
>NA|many|TRBV6-5|TRBJ1-1
CASSYGGNTEAFF
TGTGCCAGCAGTTACGGGGGGAACACTGAAGCTTTCTTT
>NA|NA|TRBV5-1|TRBJ2-5
CASSLDGRAGETQYF
TGCGCCAGCAGCTTGGATGGCAGGGCGGGAGAGACCCAGTACTTC
>TRBD1|many|TRBV4-1|TRBJ1-1
CASSPPLRGRTEAFF
TGCGCCAGCAGCCCCCCTTTGAGGGGGCGGACTGAAGCTTTCTTT
>TRBD2|NA|TRBV19|TRBJ2-5
CASSTVVVLGGRLETQYF
TGTGCCAGTAGTACCGTTGTGGTGTTAGGCGGGAGGTTAGAGACCCAGTACTTC
>NA|NA|TRBV30|TRBJ2-2
CAWFVETNSGELFF
TGTGCCTGGTTCGTGGAGACGAACTCCGGGGAGCTGTTTTTT
>TRBD1|NA|TRBV5-5|TRBJ2-1
CASTLGVGQGNEQFF
TGTGCCAGCACCCTCGGGGTTGGACAGGGGAATGAGCAGTTCTTC
>NA|NA|TRBV10-2|TRBJ1-5
CASSLSGQIGSNQPQHF
TGCGCCAGCTCACTTTCGGGGCAAATCGGTAGCAATCAGCCCCAGCATTTT
>TRBD2|many|TRBV7-9|TRBJ2-7
CASSSPLRGGADYEQYF
TGTGCCAGCAGCTCGCCTTTGCGGGGGGGGGCTGACTACGAGCAGTACTTC
>NA|many|TRBV28|TRBJ1-1
CASSWGTTEAFF
TGTGCCAGCAGTTGGGGGACCACTGAAGCTTTCTTT
>TRBD2|few|TRBV9|TRBJ2-3
CASTPRSGRVADTQYF
TGTGCCAGCACCCCGCGTAGCGGGAGGGTCGCAGATACGCAGTATTTT
>NA|NA|TRBV2|TRBJ1-1
CASRPENTEAFF
TGTGCCAGCAGGCCCGAGAACACTGAAGCTTTCTTT
>NA|many|TRBV6-5|TRBJ1-5
CASSYGGPIGNQPQHF
TGTGCCAGCAGTTACGGGGGCCCGATCGGAAATCAGCCCCAGCATTTT
>NA|NA|TRBV5-6|TRBJ2-5
CASSLGPGAQETQYF
TGTGCCAGCAGCTTGGGGCCGGGGGCACAAGAGACCCAGTACTTC
>NA|NA|TRBV2|TRBJ1-5
CASSEAPTGHSNQPQHF
TGTGCCAGCAGTGAAGCGCCGACAGGCCATAGCAATCAGCCCCAGCATTTT
>NA|few|TRBV25-1|TRBJ2-7
CASLNAETYEQYF
TGTGCCAGCTTGAACGCGGAGACATACGAGCAGTACTTC
>NA|many|TRBV6-1|TRBJ2-7
CASSEAGGNYEQYF
TGTGCCAGCAGTGAAGCGGGGGGAAACTACGAGCAGTACTTC
>TRBD2|many|TRBV28|TRBJ2-4
CASSFFSGIDIQYF
TGTGCCAGCAGTTTTTTTAGCGGGATAGACATTCAGTACTTC
>NA|many|TRBV7-9|TRBJ2-5
CASRQQGGQETQYF
TGTGCCAGCAGGCAACAGGGTGGACAGGAGACCCAGTACTTC
>NA|few|TRBV30|TRBJ2-3
CAWSESGSHDTQYF
TGTGCCTGGAGTGAATCCGGGTCCCACGATACGCAGTATTTT
>NA|few|TRBV29-1|TRBJ1-2
CSVEDQTRGIYGYTF
TGCAGCGTTGAAGATCAGACAAGGGGGATATATGGCTACACCTTC
>TRBD2|many|TRBV30|TRBJ2-2
CAWSVSGATGELFF
TGTGCCTGGAGTGTAAGCGGGGCGACCGGGGAGCTGTTTTTT
>TRBD2|NA|TRBV20-1|TRBJ2-1
CSARESGRAIHNEQFF
TGCAGTGCTAGAGAGAGCGGGAGGGCTATCCACAATGAGCAGTTCTTC
>NA|NA|TRBV3-1|TRBJ2-5
CASSRSEGGQETQYF
TGTGCCAGCAGCCGAAGTGAGGGGGGCCAAGAGACCCAGTACTTC
>NA|many|TRBV7-3|TRBJ2-5
CASSSGQPQETQYF
TGTGCCAGCAGCTCAGGACAGCCCCAAGAGACCCAGTACTTC
>NA|many|TRBV28|TRBJ2-7
CASSPPPGQKAYEQYF
TGTGCCAGCAGTCCCCCCCCTGGGCAAAAAGCCTACGAGCAGTACTTC
>NA|many|TRBV28|TRBJ2-2
CASSPQPTGELFF
TGTGCCAGCAGTCCACAACCTACCGGGGAGCTGTTTTTT
>NA|many|TRBV6-1|TRBJ2-3
CASIDSAGSTDTQYF
TGTGCCAGCATCGATTCGGCGGGAAGCACAGATACGCAGTATTTT
>NA|many|TRBV7-9|TRBJ2-4
CASSSRGTDIQYF
TGTGCCAGCAGCTCCCGAGGCACGGACATTCAGTACTTC
>TRBD2|many|TRBV30|TRBJ2-7
CAWDGTSGNLPYEQYF
TGTGCCTGGGACGGGACTAGCGGAAACCTGCCCTACGAGCAGTACTTC
>NA|many|TRBV5-5|TRBJ1-1
CASWRLATVNTEAFF
TGTGCCAGCTGGAGGTTAGCGACGGTGAACACTGAAGCTTTCTTT
>TRBD1|many|TRBV29-1|TRBJ2-7
CSVGIWDRAYEQYF
TGCAGCGTTGGGATCTGGGACAGGGCCTACGAGCAGTACTTC
>NA|many|TRBV9|TRBJ2-7
CASSPDISSYEQYF
TGTGCCAGCAGCCCCGACATCAGCTCCTACGAGCAGTACTTC
>TRBD2|few|TRBV6-1|TRBJ2-2
CASTGTSGRTGELFF
TGTGCCAGCACCGGGACTAGCGGGAGGACCGGGGAGCTGTTTTTT
>NA|many|TRBV4-1|TRBJ1-1
CASSQNGGAEAFF
TGCGCCAGCAGCCAAAACGGCGGGGCTGAAGCTTTCTTT
>NA|few|TRBV10-1|TRBJ1-3
CASSAMEAGNTIYF
TGCGCCAGCAGTGCCATGGAGGCTGGAAACACCATATATTTT
>NA|NA|TRBV7-9|TRBJ2-6
CASSWGWSGANVLTF
TGTGCCAGCAGCTGGGGGTGGTCTGGGGCCAACGTCCTGACTTTC
>NA|few|TRBV28|TRBJ2-6
CASSPHLGASGANVLTF
TGTGCCAGCAGCCCCCACCTCGGGGCCTCTGGGGCCAACGTCCTGACTTTC
>TRBD2|NA|TRBV5-1|TRBJ2-1
CASSGDRLAVYNEQFF
TGCGCCAGCAGCGGGGATAGACTAGCAGTCTACAATGAGCAGTTCTTC
>NA|NA|TRBV14|TRBJ2-7
CASSQGGNRSYEQYF
TGTGCCAGCAGCCAAGGGGGCAATAGGTCCTACGAGCAGTACTTC
>TRBD1|NA|TRBV20-1|TRBJ2-1
CSARDPGQGLNEQFF
TGCAGTGCTAGAGACCCGGGACAGGGGCTCAATGAGCAGTTCTTC
>NA|NA|TRBV9|TRBJ1-4
CASSVGTGAATNEKLFF
TGTGCCAGCAGCGTAGGGACGGGCGCTGCAACTAATGAAAAACTGTTTTTT
>TRBD2|NA|TRBV28|TRBJ2-1
CASSSKGLAGGFYNEQFF
TGTGCCAGCAGTTCAAAGGGACTAGCGGGAGGTTTCTACAATGAGCAGTTCTTC
>TRBD2|few|TRBV28|TRBJ2-3
CASTQLGRALDDGFTDTQYF
TGTGCCAGCACCCAATTGGGGAGGGCCTTAGACGACGGGTTCACAGATACGCAGTATTTT